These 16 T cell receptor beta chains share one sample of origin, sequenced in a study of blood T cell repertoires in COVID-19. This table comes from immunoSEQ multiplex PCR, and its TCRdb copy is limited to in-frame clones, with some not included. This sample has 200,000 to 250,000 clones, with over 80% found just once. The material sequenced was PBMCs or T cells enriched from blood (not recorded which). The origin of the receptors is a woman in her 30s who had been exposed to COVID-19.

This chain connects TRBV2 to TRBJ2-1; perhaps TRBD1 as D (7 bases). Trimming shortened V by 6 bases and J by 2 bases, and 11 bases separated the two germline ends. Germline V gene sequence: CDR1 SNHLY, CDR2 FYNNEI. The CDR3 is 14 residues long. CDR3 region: CASRSRGAYNEQFF. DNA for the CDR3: TGTGCCAGCAGGAGCAGGGGGGCCTACAATGAGCAGTTCTTC.

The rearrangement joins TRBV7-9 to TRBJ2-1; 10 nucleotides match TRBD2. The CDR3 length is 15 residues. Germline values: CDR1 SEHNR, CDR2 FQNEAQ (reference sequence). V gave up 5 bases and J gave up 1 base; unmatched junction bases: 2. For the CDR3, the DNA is TGTGCCAGCAGCCGGACTAGCGGATCCTACAATGAGCAGTTCTTC. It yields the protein CASSRTSGSYNEQFF.

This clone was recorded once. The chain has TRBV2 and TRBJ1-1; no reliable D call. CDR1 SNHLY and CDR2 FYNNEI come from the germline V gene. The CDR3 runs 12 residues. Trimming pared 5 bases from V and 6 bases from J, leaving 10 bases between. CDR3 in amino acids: CASSYGLPEAFF. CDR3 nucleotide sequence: TGTGCCAGCAGTTACGGACTGCCTGAAGCTTTCTTT.

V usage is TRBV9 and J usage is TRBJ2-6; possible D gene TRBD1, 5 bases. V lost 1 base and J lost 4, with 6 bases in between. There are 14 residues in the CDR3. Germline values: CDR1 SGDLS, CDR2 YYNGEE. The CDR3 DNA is TGTGCCAGCAGCGTAACAGGCGGGGCCAACGTCCTGACTTTC. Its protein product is CASSVTGGANVLTF.

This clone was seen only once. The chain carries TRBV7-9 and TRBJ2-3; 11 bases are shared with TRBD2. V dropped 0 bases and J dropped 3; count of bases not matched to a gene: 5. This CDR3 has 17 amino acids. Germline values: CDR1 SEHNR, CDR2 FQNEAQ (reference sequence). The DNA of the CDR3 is TGTGCCAGCAGCTTAGCAACGACTAGCGGGGAAACAGATACGCAGTATTTT. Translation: CASSLATTSGETDTQYF.

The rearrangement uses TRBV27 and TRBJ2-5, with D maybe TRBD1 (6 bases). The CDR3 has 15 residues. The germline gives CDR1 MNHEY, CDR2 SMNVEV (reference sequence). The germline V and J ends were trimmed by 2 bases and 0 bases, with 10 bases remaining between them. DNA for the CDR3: TGTGCCAGCAGTTTACTCGACAGGTACCAAGAGACCCAGTACTTC. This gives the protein CASSLLDRYQETQYF.

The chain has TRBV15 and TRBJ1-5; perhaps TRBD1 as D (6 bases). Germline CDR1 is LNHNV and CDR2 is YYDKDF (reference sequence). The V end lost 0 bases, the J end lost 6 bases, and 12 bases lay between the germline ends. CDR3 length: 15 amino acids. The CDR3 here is CATSRDWVGGQPQHF. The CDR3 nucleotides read TGTGCCACCAGCAGAGATTGGGTAGGGGGTCAGCCCCAGCATTTT.

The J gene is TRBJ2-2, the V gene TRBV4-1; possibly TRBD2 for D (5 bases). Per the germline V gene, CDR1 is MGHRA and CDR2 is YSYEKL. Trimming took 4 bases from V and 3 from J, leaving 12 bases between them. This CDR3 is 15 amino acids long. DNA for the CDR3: TGCGCCAGCAGCCCCCCCGGGATTGACACCGGGGAGCTGTTTTTT. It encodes CASSPPGIDTGELFF.

The CDR3 coding sequence is TGTGCCAGTACCCGGGGGGGAAAGGGCACTGAAGCTTTCTTT. Translation gives CASTRGGKGTEAFF. This chain links TRBV19 with TRBJ1-1; D perhaps matches TRBD1 (5 bases). The CDR3 contains 14 residues. CDR1 is LNHDA, CDR2 SQIVND, per germline (reference sequence). V was shortened by 7 bases and J by 4 bases, with 16 bases between the two germline ends.

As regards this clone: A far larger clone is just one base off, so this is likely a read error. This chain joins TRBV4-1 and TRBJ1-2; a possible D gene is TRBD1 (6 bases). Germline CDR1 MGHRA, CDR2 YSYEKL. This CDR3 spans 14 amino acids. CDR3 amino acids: CPSSRPDRNYGYTF. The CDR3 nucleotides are TGCCCCAGCAGCCGCCCGGACAGAAACTATGGCTACACCTTC.

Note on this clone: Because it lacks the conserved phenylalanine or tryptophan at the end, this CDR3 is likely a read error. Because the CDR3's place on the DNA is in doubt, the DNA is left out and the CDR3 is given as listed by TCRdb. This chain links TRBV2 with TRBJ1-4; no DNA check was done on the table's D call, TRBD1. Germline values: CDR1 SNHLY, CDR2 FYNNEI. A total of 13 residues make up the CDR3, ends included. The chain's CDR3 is CASSEGRDRFFWG.

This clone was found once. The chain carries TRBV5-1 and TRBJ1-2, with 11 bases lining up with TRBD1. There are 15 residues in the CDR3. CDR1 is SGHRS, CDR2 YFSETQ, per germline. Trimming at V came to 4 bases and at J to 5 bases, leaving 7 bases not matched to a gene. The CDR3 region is CASSLRTGGVYGYTF. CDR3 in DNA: TGCGCCAGCAGCCTGAGGACAGGGGGCGTTTATGGCTACACCTTC.

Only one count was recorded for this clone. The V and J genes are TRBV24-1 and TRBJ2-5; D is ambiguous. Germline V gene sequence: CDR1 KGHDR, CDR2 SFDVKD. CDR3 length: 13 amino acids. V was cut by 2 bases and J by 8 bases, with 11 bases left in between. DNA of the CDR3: TGTGCCACCAGTGATTGGCGTAGGAGCACCCAGTACTTC. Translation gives CATSDWRRSTQYF.

The CDR3 region has the DNA TGTGCCAGCAGTTCCAGGGGATACGGCTACACCTTC. It translates to CASSSRGYGYTF. This chain links TRBV11-2 with TRBJ1-2, with D possibly TRBD1 on 6 matching bases. This CDR3 contains 12 residues. Germline V gene data show CDR1 as SGHAT and CDR2 as FQNNGV. V lost 6 bases, J lost 8 bases, and 13 bases lay in between.

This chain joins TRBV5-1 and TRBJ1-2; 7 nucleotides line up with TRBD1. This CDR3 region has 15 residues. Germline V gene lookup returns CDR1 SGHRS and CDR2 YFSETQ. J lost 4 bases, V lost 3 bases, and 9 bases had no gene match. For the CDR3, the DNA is TGCGCCAGCAGCTCGGGACAGACCTCCGGCTATGGCTACACCTTC. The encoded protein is CASSSGQTSGYGYTF. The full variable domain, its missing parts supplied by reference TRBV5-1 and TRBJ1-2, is KAGVTQTPRYLIKTRGQQVTLSCSPISGHRSVSWYQQTPGQGLQFLFEYFSETQRNKGNFPGRFSGRQFSNSRSEMNVSTLELGDSALYLCASSSGQTSGYGYTFGSGTRLTVV.

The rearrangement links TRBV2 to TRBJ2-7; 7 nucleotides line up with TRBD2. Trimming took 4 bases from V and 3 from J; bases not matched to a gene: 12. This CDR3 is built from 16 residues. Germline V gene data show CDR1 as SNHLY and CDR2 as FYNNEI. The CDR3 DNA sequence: TGTGCCAGCAGTGGGGGGAGGGCCCTTCAAAACTACGAGCAGTACTTC. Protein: CASSGGRALQNYEQYF.